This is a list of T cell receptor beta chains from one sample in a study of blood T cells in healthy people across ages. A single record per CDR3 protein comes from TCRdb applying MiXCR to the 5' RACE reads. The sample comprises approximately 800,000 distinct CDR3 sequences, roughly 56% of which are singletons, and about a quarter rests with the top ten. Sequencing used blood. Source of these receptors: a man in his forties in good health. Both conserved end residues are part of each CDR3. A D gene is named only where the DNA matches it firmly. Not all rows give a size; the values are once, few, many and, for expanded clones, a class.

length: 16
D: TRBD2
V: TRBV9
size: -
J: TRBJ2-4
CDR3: CASSVGRSGGENIQYF
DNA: TGTGCCAGCAGTGTTGGGAGGTCGGGGGGGGAAAACATTCAGTACTTC

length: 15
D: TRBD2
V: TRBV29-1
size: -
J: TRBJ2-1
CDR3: CSVEDRLAGVNEQFF
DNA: TGCAGCGTTGAAGATCGACTAGCGGGAGTTAATGAGCAGTTCTTC

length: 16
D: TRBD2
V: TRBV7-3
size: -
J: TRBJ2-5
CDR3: CASSRQSGGLRETQYF
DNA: TGTGCCAGCAGCCGCCAAAGCGGGGGGTTGCGAGAGACCCAGTACTTC

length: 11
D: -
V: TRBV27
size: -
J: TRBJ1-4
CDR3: CASALNEKLFF
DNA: TGTGCCAGCGCCTTGAATGAAAAACTGTTTTTT

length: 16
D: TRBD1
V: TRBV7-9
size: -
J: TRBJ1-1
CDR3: CASSPRQGEVNTEAFF
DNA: TGTGCCAGCAGCCCTAGACAGGGGGAGGTGAACACTGAAGCTTTCTTT

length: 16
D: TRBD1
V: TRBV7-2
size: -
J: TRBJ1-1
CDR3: CASRQPGQGFGTEAFF
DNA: TGTGCCAGCAGACAGCCGGGACAGGGCTTCGGCACTGAAGCTTTCTTT

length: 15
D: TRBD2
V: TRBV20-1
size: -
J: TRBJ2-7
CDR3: CSAERVAGGTYEQYF
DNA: TGCAGTGCCGAGAGGGTAGCGGGGGGCACCTACGAGCAGTACTTC

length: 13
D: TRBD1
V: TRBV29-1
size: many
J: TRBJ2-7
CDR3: CSVDGQGSYEQYF
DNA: TGCAGCGTTGACGGACAGGGCTCCTACGAGCAGTACTTC

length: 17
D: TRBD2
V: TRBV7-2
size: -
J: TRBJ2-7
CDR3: CASSLDLAGGPGYEQYF
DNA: TGTGCCAGCAGCTTAGACCTAGCGGGGGGGCCAGGCTACGAGCAGTACTTC

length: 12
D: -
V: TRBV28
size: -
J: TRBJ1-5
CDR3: CASSFVPQPQHF
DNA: TGTGCCAGCAGTTTTGTACCTCAGCCCCAGCATTTT

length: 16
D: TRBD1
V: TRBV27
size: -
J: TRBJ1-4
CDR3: CASRLNRDRLSEKLFF
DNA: TGTGCCAGCAGACTCAACCGGGACAGGTTAAGTGAAAAACTGTTTTTT

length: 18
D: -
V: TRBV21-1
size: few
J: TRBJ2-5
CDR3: CASSICTPHRGQQETQYF
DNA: TGTGCCAGCAGCATTTGTACCCCCCACAGGGGGCAACAAGAGACCCAGTACTTC

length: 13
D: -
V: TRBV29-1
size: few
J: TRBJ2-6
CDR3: CSVLPSGANVLTF
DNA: TGCAGCGTTCTTCCCTCTGGGGCCAACGTCCTGACTTTC

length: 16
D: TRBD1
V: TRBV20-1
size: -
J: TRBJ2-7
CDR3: CSARDLKGTGVGEQYF
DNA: TGCAGTGCTAGAGATCTAAAAGGGACAGGGGTTGGCGAGCAGTACTTC

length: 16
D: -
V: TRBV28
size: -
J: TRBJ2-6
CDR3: CASSFQGSSGANVLTF
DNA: TGTGCCAGCAGTTTTCAGGGATCTTCTGGGGCCAACGTCCTGACTTTC

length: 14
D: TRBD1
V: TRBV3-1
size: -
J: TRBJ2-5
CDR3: CASSQGQIQETQYF
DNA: TGTGCCAGCAGCCAGGGACAGATCCAAGAGACCCAGTACTTC

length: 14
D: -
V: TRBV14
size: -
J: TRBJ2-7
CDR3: CASSLRASSYEQYF
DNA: TGTGCCAGCAGCCTCCGGGCCTCCTCCTACGAGCAGTACTTC

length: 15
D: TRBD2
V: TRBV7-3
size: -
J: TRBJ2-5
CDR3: CASSLIGGDQETQYF
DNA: TGTGCCAGCAGCTTAATTGGGGGGGACCAAGAGACCCAGTACTTC

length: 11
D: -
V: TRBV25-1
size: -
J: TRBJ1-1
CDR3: CASSEEGKAFF
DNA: TGTGCCAGCAGTGAAGAGGGTAAAGCTTTCTTT

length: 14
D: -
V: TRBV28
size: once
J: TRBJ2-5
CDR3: CASHERGLEETQYF
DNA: TGTGCCAGCCATGAACGGGGTCTAGAAGAGACCCAGTACTTC

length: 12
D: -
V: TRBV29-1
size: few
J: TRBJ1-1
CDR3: CSVVTLNTEAFF
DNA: TGCAGCGTTGTCACGCTGAACACTGAAGCTTTCTTT

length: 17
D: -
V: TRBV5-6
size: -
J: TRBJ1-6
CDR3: CASSLLQGKGGNSPLHF
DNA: TGTGCCAGCAGCTTACTGCAGGGGAAAGGGGGGAATTCACCCCTCCACTTT

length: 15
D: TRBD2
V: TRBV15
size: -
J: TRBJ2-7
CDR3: CATSRDRASGYEQYF
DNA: TGTGCCACCAGCAGAGATAGGGCTAGCGGCTACGAGCAGTACTTC

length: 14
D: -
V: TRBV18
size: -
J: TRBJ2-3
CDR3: CASSPGLPVRTQYF
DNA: TGTGCCAGCTCACCGGGACTCCCCGTAAGGACGCAGTATTTT

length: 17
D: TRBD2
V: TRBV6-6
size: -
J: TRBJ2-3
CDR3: CASSYSPLRRREVTQYF
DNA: TGTGCCAGCAGTTACTCGCCCCTCCGGAGGCGGGAGGTTACGCAGTATTTT

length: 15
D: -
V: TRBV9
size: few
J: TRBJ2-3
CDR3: CASSVASGAEYTQYF
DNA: TGTGCCAGCAGCGTAGCCTCGGGAGCCGAATATACGCAGTATTTT

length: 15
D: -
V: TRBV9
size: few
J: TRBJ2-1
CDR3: CASSVEADIYNEQFF
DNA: TGTGCCAGCAGCGTAGAGGCGGACATTTACAATGAGCAGTTCTTC

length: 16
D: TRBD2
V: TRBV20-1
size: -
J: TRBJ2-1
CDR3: CSALLPSGRSRNEQFF
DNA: TGCAGTGCTCTCCTACCTAGCGGGAGGAGCCGGAATGAGCAGTTCTTC

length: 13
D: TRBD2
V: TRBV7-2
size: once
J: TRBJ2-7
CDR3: CASSVTSPYEQYF
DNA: TGTGCCAGCAGCGTGACTAGCCCCTACGAGCAGTACTTC

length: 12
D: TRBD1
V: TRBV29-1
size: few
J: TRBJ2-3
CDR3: CSAKDRENTQYF
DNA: TGCAGCGCAAAGGACAGGGAAAATACGCAGTATTTT

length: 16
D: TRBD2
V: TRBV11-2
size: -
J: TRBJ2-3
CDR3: CASRGGSGGAVDTQYF
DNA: TGTGCCAGCAGAGGGGGGAGCGGGGGGGCTGTGGATACGCAGTATTTT

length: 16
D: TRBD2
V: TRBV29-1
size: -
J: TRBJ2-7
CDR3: CSVARAGAPAVYEQYF
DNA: TGCAGCGTTGCTCGAGCGGGAGCCCCGGCGGTCTACGAGCAGTACTTC

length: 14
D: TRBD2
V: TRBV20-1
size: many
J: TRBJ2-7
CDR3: CSAPVPGLRGEQYF
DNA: TGCAGTGCTCCTGTACCGGGACTAAGGGGCGAGCAGTACTTC

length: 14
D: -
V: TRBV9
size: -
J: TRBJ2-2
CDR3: CASSTGPDDGELFF
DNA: TGTGCCAGCAGCACTGGACCGGACGACGGGGAGCTGTTTTTT

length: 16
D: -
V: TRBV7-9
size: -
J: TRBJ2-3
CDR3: CASSLGSGLSTDTQYF
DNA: TGTGCCAGCAGCTTAGGCTCAGGCCTCAGCACAGATACGCAGTATTTT

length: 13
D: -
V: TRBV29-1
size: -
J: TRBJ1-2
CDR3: CSVEDTINYGYTF
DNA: TGCAGCGTTGAGGACACCATTAACTATGGCTACACCTTC

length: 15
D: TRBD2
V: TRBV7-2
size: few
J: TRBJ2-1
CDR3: CASSPRTSAHNEQFF
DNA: TGTGCCAGCAGCCCCAGGACTAGCGCCCACAATGAGCAGTTCTTC

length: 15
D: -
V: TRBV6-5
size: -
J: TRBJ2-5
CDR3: CASSYSIQGAETQYF
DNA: TGTGCCAGCAGTTACTCGATTCAGGGAGCGGAGACCCAGTACTTC

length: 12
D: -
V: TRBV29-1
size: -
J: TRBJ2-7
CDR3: CSATFQGNEQYF
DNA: TGCAGCGCCACTTTTCAGGGTAACGAGCAGTACTTC

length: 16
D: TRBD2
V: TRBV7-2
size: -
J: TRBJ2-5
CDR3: CASSPRLAGEVGEQYF
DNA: TGTGCCAGCAGCCCGAGACTAGCGGGAGAAGTAGGGGAGCAGTACTTC

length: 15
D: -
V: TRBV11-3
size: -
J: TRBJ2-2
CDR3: CASSLDSANTGELFF
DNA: TGTGCCAGCAGCTTAGACAGCGCGAACACCGGGGAGCTGTTTTTT

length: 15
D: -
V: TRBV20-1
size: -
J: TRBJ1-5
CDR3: CSARAVTVFNQPQHF
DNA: TGCAGTGCTAGAGCCGTGACAGTCTTCAATCAGCCCCAGCATTTT

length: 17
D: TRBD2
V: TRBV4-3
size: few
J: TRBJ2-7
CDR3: CASSMGLAGEDFYEQYF
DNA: TGCGCCAGCAGCATGGGACTAGCGGGAGAGGATTTCTACGAGCAGTACTTC

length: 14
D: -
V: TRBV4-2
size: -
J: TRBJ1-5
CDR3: CASSPGNNNQPQHF
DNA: TGTGCCAGCAGCCCAGGGAACAACAATCAGCCCCAGCATTTT

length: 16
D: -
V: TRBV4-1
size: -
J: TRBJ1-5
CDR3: CASSQWDTQGNQPQHF
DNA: TGTGCCAGCAGCCAGTGGGACACTCAGGGAAATCAGCCCCAGCATTTT

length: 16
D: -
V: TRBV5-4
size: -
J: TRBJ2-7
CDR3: CASSLGIGRGRDEQYF
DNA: TGTGCCAGCAGCTTGGGAATTGGCAGGGGTCGGGACGAGCAGTACTTC

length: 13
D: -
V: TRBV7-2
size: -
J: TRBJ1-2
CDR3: CASRPRGNYGYTF
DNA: TGTGCCAGCAGGCCTCGGGGCAACTATGGCTACACCTTC

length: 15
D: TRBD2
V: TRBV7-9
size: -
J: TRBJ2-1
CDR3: CASSLGEGNYNEQFF
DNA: TGTGCCAGCAGCTTAGGGGAGGGGAACTACAATGAGCAGTTCTTC

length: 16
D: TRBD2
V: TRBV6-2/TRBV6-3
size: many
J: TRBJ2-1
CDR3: CASSTGLAGGPVEQFF
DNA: TGTGCCAGCAGTACCGGACTAGCGGGAGGGCCGGTTGAGCAGTTCTTC

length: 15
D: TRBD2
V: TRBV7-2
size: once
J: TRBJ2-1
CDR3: CASSFERGWSDEQFF
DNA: TGTGCCAGCAGCTTCGAGCGGGGGTGGTCGGATGAGCAGTTCTTC

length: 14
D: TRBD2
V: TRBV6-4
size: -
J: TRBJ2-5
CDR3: CASSDGRDYNEQYF
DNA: TGTGCCAGCAGTGACGGCAGGGACTACAATGAGCAGTACTTC

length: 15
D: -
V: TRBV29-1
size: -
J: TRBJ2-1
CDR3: CSVERLGRTYNEQFF
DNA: TGCAGCGTTGAAAGACTAGGGAGGACGTACAATGAGCAGTTCTTC

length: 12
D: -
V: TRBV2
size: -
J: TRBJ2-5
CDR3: CASIRYQETQYF
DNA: TGTGCCAGCATCCGGTACCAAGAGACCCAGTACTTC

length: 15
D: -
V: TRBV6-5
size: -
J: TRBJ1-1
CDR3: CASSSPGRGKTEAFF
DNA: TGTGCCAGCAGTTCCCCCGGGAGGGGTAAGACTGAAGCTTTCTTT

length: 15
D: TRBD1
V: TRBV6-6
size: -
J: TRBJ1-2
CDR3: CASSYDTGQNYGYTF
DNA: TGTGCCAGCAGTTACGATACGGGACAGAACTATGGCTACACCTTC

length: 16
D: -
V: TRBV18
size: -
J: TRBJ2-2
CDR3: CASSPDKTLSTGELFF
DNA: TGTGCCAGCTCACCAGACAAGACCTTATCCACCGGGGAGCTGTTTTTT